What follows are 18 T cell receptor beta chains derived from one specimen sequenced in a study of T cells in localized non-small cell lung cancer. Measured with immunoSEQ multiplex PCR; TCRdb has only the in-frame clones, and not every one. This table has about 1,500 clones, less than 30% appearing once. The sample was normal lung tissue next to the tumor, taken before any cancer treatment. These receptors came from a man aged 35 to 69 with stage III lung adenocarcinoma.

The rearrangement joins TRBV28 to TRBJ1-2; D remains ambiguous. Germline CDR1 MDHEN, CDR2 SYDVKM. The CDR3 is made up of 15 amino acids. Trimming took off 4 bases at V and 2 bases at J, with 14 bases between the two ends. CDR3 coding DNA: TGTGCCAGCAGTTCCCCCCCGGCGGGCAACTATGGCTACACCTTC. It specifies CASSSPPAGNYGYTF.

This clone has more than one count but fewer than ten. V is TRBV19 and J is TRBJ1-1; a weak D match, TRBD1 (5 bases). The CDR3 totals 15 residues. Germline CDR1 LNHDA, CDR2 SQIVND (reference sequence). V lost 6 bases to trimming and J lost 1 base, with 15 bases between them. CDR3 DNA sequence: TGTGCCAGTAGGCCGGGCCCTGGGGCGAACACTGAAGCTTTCTTT. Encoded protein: CASRPGPGANTEAFF.

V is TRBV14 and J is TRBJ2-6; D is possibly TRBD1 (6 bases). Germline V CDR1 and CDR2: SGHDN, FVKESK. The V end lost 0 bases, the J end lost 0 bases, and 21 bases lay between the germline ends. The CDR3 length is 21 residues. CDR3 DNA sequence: TGTGCCAGCAGCCAAGATCAGGGCACCCGGACAGCGCACTCTGGGGCCAACGTCCTGACTTTC. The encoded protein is CASSQDQGTRTAHSGANVLTF.

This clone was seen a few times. The CDR3 region is CASSLGVLNTEAFF. DNA of the CDR3: TGCGCCAGCAGCTTGGGGGTTTTGAACACTGAAGCTTTCTTT. The rearrangement links TRBV5-1 to TRBJ1-1; D unclear. V was clipped by 0 bases and J by 0 bases, with 6 bases between them. This CDR3 spans 14 amino acids. Germline CDR1 and CDR2: SGHRS and YFSETQ.

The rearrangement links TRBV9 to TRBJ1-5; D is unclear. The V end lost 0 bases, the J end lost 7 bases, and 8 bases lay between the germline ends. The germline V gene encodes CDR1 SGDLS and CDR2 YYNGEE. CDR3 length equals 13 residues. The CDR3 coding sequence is TGTGCCAGCAGCGTAGATATGGGGCAGCCCCAGCATTTT. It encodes CASSVDMGQPQHF.

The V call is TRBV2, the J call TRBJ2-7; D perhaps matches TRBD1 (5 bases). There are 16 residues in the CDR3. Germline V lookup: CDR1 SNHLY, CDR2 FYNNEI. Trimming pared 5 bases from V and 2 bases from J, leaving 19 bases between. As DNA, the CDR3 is TGTGCCAGCAGTTTCACAGGTTTGACTGACACCTACGAGCAGTACTTC. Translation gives CASSFTGLTDTYEQYF.

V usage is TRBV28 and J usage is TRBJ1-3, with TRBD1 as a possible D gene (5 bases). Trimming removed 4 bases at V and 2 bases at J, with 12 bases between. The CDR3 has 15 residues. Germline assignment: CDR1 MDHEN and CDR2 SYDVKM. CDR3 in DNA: TGTGCCAGCAGTTCGGTCGGGGGTGCTGGAAACACCATATATTTT. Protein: CASSSVGGAGNTIYF.

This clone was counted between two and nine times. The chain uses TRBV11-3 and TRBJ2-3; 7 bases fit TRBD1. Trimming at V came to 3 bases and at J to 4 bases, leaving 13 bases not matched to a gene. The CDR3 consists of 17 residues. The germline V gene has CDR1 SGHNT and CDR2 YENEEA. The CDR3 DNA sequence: TGTGCCAGCAGCTTGGGGCAGGGGGTTGATATAGCAGATACGCAGTATTTT. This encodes CASSLGQGVDIADTQYF. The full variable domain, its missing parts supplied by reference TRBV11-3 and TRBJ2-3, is EAGVVQSPRYKIIEKKQPVAFWCNPISGHNTLYWYLQNLGQGPELLIRYENEEAVDDSQLPKDRFSAERLKGVDSTLKIQPAELGDSAVYLCASSLGQGVDIADTQYFGPGTRLTVL.

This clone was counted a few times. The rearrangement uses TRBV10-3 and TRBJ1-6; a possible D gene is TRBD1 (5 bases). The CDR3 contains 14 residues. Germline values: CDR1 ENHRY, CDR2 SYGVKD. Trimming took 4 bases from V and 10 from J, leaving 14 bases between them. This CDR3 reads CAISVRGLESPLHF. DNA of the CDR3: TGTGCCATCAGTGTCCGGGGACTGGAATCACCCCTCCACTTT.

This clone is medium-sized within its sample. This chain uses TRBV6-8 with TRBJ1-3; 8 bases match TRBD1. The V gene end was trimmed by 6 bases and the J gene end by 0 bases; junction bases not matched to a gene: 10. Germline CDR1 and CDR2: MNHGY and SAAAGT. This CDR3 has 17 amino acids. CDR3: CASSISGQANSGNTIYF. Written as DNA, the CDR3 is TGTGCCAGCAGCATCTCGGGACAGGCGAACTCTGGAAACACCATATATTTT.

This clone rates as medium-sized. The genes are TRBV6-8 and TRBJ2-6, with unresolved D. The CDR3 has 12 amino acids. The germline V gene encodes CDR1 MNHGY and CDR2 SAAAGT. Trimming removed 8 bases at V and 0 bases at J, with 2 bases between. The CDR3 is CASSSGANVLTF. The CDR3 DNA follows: TGTGCCAGCTCCTCTGGGGCCAACGTCCTGACTTTC.

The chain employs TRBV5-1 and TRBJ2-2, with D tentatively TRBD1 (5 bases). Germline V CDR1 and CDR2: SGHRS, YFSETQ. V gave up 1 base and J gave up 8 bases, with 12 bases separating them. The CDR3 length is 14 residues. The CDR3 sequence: CASSLSGNGGELFF. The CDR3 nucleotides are TGCGCCAGCAGCTTGTCAGGGAATGGAGGGGAGCTGTTTTTT.

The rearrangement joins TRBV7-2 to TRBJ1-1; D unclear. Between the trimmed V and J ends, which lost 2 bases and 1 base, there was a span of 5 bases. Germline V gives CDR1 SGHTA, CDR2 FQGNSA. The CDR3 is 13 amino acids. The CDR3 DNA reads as TGTGCCAGCAGCTTATACCAGAACACTGAAGCTTTCTTT. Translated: CASSLYQNTEAFF.

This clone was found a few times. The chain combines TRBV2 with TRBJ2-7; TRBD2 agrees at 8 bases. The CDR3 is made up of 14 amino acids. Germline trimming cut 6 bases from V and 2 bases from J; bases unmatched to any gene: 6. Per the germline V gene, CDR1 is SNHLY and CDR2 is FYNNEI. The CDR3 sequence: CASRVDSGTYEQYF. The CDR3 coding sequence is TGTGCCAGCAGGGTGGATAGCGGGACCTACGAGCAGTACTTC.

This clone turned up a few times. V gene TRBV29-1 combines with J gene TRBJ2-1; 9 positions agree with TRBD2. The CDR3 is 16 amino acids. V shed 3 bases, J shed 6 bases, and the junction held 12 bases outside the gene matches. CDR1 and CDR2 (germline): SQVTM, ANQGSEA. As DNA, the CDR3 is TGCAGCGTTGATGCTGTTTCTAGCGGGGTTGGCAATGAGCAGTTCTTC. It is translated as CSVDAVSSGVGNEQFF.

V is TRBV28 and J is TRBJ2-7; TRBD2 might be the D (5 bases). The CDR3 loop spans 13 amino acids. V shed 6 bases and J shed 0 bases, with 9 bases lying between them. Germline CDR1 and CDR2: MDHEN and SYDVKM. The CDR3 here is CASRPGVSYEQYF. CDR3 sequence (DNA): TGTGCCAGCAGACCCGGGGTCTCCTACGAGCAGTACTTC.

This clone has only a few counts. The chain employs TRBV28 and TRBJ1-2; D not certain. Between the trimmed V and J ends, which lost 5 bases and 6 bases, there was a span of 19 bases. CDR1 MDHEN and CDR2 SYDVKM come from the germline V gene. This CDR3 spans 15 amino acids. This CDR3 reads CASSLIGPLGDGYTF. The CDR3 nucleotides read TGTGCCAGCAGTCTGATTGGGCCCCTTGGAGATGGCTACACCTTC.

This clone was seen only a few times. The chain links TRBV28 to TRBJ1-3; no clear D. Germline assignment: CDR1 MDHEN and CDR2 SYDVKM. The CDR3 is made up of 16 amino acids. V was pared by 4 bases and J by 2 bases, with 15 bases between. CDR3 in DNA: TGTGCCAGCAGTTCAGTGGAAACGAGGGCTGGAAACACCATATATTTT. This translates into CASSSVETRAGNTIYF.